Described below is a single T cell receptor beta chain sequence and its context. Its antigen is undetermined. A J-beta primer mix and a sample-barcoded 5' primer were used in a second PCR of roughly 7 to 12 cycles. MiXCR, run by TCRdb on the 5' RACE reads, gives a single entry per CDR3 protein. Here the sample spans around 800,000 distinct CDR3 sequences, roughly 24% being singletons. CDR1 and CDR2 from the germline V gene are DFQATT and SNEGSKA (reference sequence). The CDR3 has 15 amino acids. The data originate from a study of blood T cells in healthy people across ages. Study findings and constraints: No one knew whether donors had CMV, which possibly confounded expanded clonotype changes.

The same sample was also used in a study of T cells of mothers and their children. This second study notes: Maternal samples each gave over 8 million TCR beta CDR3 reads, and child samples a few million each.

Sequencing used blood. The source of this sequence is a boy aged 5-17 years in good health. The chain uses TRBV20-1 and TRBJ2-5, with D hard to call. The J call may not be correct, given that the DNA end is closer to TRBJ2-1. CDR3 residues: CSANLRDVEYNEQFF. CDR3 coding DNA: TGCAGTGCTAACCTCCGAGATGTCGAATACAATGAGCAGTTCTTC.